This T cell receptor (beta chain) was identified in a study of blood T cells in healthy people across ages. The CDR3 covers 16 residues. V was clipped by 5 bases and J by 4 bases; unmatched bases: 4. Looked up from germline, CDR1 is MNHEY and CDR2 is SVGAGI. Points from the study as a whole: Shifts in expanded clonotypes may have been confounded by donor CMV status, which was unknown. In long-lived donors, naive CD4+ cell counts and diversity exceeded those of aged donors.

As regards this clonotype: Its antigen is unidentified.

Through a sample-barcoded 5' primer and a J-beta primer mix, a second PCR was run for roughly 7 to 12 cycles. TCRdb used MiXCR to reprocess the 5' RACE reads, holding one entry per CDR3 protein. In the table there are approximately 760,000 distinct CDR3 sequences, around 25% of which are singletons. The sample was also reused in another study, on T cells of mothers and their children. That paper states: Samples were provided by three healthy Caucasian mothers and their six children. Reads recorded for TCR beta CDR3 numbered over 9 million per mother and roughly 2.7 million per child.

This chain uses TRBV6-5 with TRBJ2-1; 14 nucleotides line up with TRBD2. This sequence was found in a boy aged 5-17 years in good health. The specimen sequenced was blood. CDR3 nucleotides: TGTGCCAGCAGTAAGACTAGCGGGGGGGGTTACAATGAGCAGTTCTTC. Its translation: CASSKTSGGGYNEQFF.